This TCR beta chain came from a study of response to subunit inactivated influenza vaccine. Study-wide points: T cells newly recruited by each seasonal influenza vaccination are few, the authors suggested.

TCRdb fed the RT-PCR reads into MiXCR, producing one record per CDR3 protein. This sample has 450,000 to 600,000 distinct CDR3 sequences, with roughly 7.6% found just once. The table lists this clonotype with many counts. The antigen remains undetermined. The TCR sequence derives from a man between 50 and 75 years old who received an inactivated influenza vaccine. Sequencing was performed on PBMCs from blood, taken roughly 24 months after vaccination.

The CDR3 spells CASSLDSGPGNTIYF. CDR3 nucleotide sequence: TGCGCCAGCAGCTTGGATTCGGGGCCTGGAAACACCATATATTTT. The V call is TRBV5-1, the J call TRBJ1-3; possible D gene TRBD1, 5 bases. V was clipped by 0 bases and J by 2 bases, with 9 bases between them. Germline V gene lookup returns CDR1 SGHRS and CDR2 YFSETQ. CDR3 length equals 15 residues.